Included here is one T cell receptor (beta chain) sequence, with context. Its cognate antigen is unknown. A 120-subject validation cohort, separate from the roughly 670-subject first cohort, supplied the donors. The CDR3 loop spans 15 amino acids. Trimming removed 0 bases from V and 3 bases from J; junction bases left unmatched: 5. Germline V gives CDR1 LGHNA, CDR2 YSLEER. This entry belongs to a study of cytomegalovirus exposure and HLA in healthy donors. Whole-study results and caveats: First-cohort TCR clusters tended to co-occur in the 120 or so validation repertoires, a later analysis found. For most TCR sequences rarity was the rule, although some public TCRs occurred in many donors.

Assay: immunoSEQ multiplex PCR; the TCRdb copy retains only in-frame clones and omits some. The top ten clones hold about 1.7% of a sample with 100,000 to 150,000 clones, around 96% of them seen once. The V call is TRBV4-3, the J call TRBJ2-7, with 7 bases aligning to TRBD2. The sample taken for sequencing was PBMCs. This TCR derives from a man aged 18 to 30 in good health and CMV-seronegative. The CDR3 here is CASSQDLAVNYEQYF. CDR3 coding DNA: TGCGCCAGCAGCCAAGACCTAGCGGTTAACTACGAGCAGTACTTC.